Listed below are T cell receptor beta chains from one sample, sequenced in a study of graft-versus-host responses after intestinal transplantation. The data were produced by immunoSEQ multiplex PCR, yet TCRdb's version contains in-frame clones alone and is incomplete. This table holds 8,000 to 9,000 clones, over 25% found once. Specimen: alloreactive CD4+ T cells from a mixed lymphocyte reaction culture, collected before intestinal transplant. The receptor set was obtained from a human patient who received an intestinal transplant. CDR3s include the opening cysteine and the closing phenylalanine or tryptophan. The D gene is left open where the match is weak. Clone size is not always given. Where it is, it says once, few, many or a class for expanded clones.

-	TRBJ1-1	TRBV7-9	few	CASTPSGIEAFF	TGTGCCAGCACCCCCTCCGGGATTGAAGCTTTCTTT
-	TRBJ1-1	TRBV10-2	-	CASSESGGGDGAFF	TGCGCCAGCAGTGAGTCGGGGGGAGGAGACGGAGCTTTCTTT
TRBD2	TRBJ2-1	TRBV29-1	-	CSVRGGSLSHEQFF	TGCAGCGTTAGGGGCGGGAGTCTCTCCCATGAGCAGTTCTTC
-	TRBJ2-2	TRBV7-6	medium-sized	CASSLRDSGLGGELFF	TGTGCCAGCAGCCTCCGGGACTCCGGACTCGGCGGGGAGCTGTTTTTT
-	TRBJ2-7	TRBV27	medium-sized	CASSRGSQRSPGEQYF	TGTGCCAGCAGTCGGGGGTCCCAAAGGTCTCCTGGCGAGCAGTACTTC
-	TRBJ2-5	TRBV18	few	CASSGRQETQYF	TGTGCCAGCTCCGGTCGACAAGAGACCCAGTACTTC
-	TRBJ2-2	TRBV6-5	-	CASTKPWGGTGELFF	TGTGCCAGCACCAAACCCTGGGGAGGCACCGGGGAGCTGTTTTTT
TRBD1	TRBJ2-2	TRBV7-6	-	CASSLARPGTGVSTGELFF	TGTGCCAGCAGCTTAGCGCGCCCCGGGACAGGGGTCAGCACCGGGGAGCTGTTTTTT
-	TRBJ1-3	TRBV28	medium-sized	CASTTPGGAKGNTIYF	TGTGCCAGCACCACCCCCGGCGGGGCGAAAGGAAACACCATATATTTT
-	TRBJ1-1	TRBV18	medium-sized	CASSPKTGNTEAFF	TGTGCCAGCTCACCGAAGACAGGGAACACTGAAGCTTTCTTT
TRBD1	TRBJ1-2	TRBV27	few	CASSSTGWAGYTF	TGTGCCAGCAGTTCGACAGGGTGGGCTGGCTACACCTTC
-	TRBJ2-2	TRBV10-2	-	CASRRQTNTGELFF	TGCGCCAGCAGGAGGCAGACGAACACCGGGGAGCTGTTTTTT
TRBD1	TRBJ1-1	TRBV28	medium-sized	CASSPTGGYTEAFF	TGTGCCAGCAGTCCCACAGGGGGCTACACTGAAGCTTTCTTT
-	TRBJ1-1	TRBV5-4	few	CASSLVGRGGSTEAFF	TGTGCCAGCAGCTTGGTGGGCAGGGGTGGAAGCACTGAAGCTTTCTTT
-	TRBJ1-4	TRBV18	few	CASSTRQGEKLFF	TGTGCCAGCTCAACTCGTCAGGGTGAAAAACTGTTTTTT